The rows below give T cell receptor beta chains drawn from one sample of a study of T cells in Graves' hyperthyroidism and ophthalmopathy. In TCRdb, the multiplex PCR reads were re-called with MiXCR into one record per CDR3 protein. In the table there are some 550,000 distinct CDR3 sequences, roughly a sixth of which are singletons. What was sequenced was blood. The origin of the receptors is a woman aged 40 to 50 with Graves' ophthalmopathy. CDR3s include the opening cysteine and the closing phenylalanine or tryptophan. A D gene is named only where the DNA matches it firmly. Clone size is not always given. Where it is, it says once, few, many or a class for expanded clones.

size,D,J,V,CDR3,DNA
-,-,TRBJ2-1,TRBV27,CASSFGLGREWVREQFF,TGTGCCAGCAGTTTTGGGCTCGGCAGGGAGTGGGTTCGAGAGCAGTTCTTC
-,-,TRBJ2-1,TRBV27,CASDGTALHEQLF,TGTGCCAGCGACGGGACTGCCTTGCATGAGCAGCTCTTC
many,-,TRBJ2-5,TRBV2,CASSESAGKETQYF,TGTGCCAGCAGTGAGTCCGCGGGAAAAGAGACCCAGTACTTC
few,TRBD1,TRBJ1-4,TRBV19,CATAYSGTDEKLFF,TGTGCCACCGCCTACTCCGGGACAGACGAAAAACTGTTTTTT
-,-,TRBJ2-5,TRBV29-1,CSVIRSQETQYF,TGCAGCGTTATCAGGAGCCAAGAGACCCAGTACTTC
-,-,TRBJ1-2,TRBV6-1,CASSPGSFPNYGYTF,TGTGCCAGCAGTCCCGGGTCGTTCCCTAACTATGGCTACACCTTC
-,-,TRBJ1-1,TRBV6-1,CASEGSLRGNTEAFF,TGTGCCAGCGAGGGCTCTCTTAGGGGGAACACTGAAGCTTTCTTT
few,TRBD2,TRBJ2-1,TRBV2,CASSAGAGGYNEQFF,TGTGCCAGCAGTGCTGGAGCGGGGGGGTACAATGAGCAGTTCTTC
many,-,TRBJ1-1,TRBV20-1,CSAGRGGFTEAFF,TGCAGTGCTGGGAGGGGTGGGTTCACTGAAGCTTTCTTT
-,TRBD1,TRBJ1-2,TRBV19,CASSMKTPGQRTYGYTF,TGTGCCAGTAGCATGAAAACACCGGGACAGAGAACCTATGGCTACACCTTC
many,-,TRBJ2-7,TRBV28,CASSLSGFEGSYEQYF,TGTGCCAGCAGTTTATCCGGGTTTGAAGGATCCTACGAGCAGTACTTC
-,-,TRBJ1-6,TRBV20-1,CSAPHYLNSPLHF,TGCAGTGCACCCCATTACTTGAATTCACCCCTCCACTTT
many,TRBD2,TRBJ2-3,TRBV20-1,CSAPGLASTDTQYF,TGCAGTGCCCCGGGACTAGCGAGCACAGATACGCAGTATTTT
many,-,TRBJ2-1,TRBV7-3,CASSLSRGSNYNEQFF,TGTGCCAGCAGCTTGTCCCGGGGTTCAAACTACAATGAGCAGTTCTTC
many,-,TRBJ1-1,TRBV20-1,CSAGGAGGTEAFF,TGCAGTGCCGGAGGGGCGGGCGGCACTGAAGCTTTCTTT
-,TRBD2,TRBJ2-5,TRBV2,CASSAAGVTPETQYF,TGTGCCAGCAGTGCAGCGGGGGTCACCCCCGAGACCCAGTACTTC
many,-,TRBJ2-7,TRBV2,CASSREGSRYEQYF,TGTGCCAGCAGCCGGGAAGGGTCTCGCTACGAGCAGTACTTC
few,-,TRBJ1-5,TRBV5-1,CASSPGGGSREPQHF,TGCGCCAGCAGCCCGGGGGGGGGGAGCCGGGAGCCCCAGCATTTT
many,TRBD1,TRBJ2-2,TRBV30,CASAGRGLNTGELFF,TGTGCCTCGGCGGGTAGGGGGCTGAACACCGGGGAGCTGTTTTTT